Sequencing of this T cell receptor beta chain was carried out in a study of long-term antiretroviral therapy in people with HIV. Study-level points and caveats: Although diversity increased after ART, it remained lower than in transplant donor controls.

Running of the v3.0 immunoSEQ assay took place at survey level. The protocol was immunoSEQ multiplex PCR, while the TCRdb copy is restricted to in-frame clones and leaves out a portion. The sample includes more than 35,000 clones, roughly 88% of them seen just once. In the United States, treatment was given to all participants with HIV. A remark on this clone: Its target is not known.

The CDR3 loop spans 15 amino acids. CDR1 and CDR2 (germline): MNHEY, SVGAGI. V lost 6 bases, J lost 2 bases, and 7 bases stayed unmatched. The origin of this receptor is a man between 18 and 35 years old with HIV. Material: unsorted PBMCs, obtained 2.2 years after starting antiretroviral therapy. The chain uses TRBV6-5 and TRBJ2-3; 8 bases fit TRBD2. The CDR3 region has the DNA TGTGCCAGCAGATACGTGGGACTAGTCACAGATACGCAGTATTTT. Its protein product is CASRYVGLVTDTQYF.